These 23 T cell receptor beta chains originate from one sample sequenced in a study of human T cells and chemical hapten exposure (dated by TCRdb to the early 2020s). The meaning of the sample's time point label: patch test 1, 2 weeks after DPC sensitization. The treatment or condition tag for this specimen amounts to: therapeutic diphenylcyclopropenone sensitization with weekly scalp DPC. Unfractionated whole blood was collected in Tempus Blood RNA tubes, and total RNA was extracted from that blood. To prepare the library, RACE was applied. For sequencing, a NextSeq 500 was employed. TCRdb ran its own pipeline on the public reads, namely fastp trimming at Q25 and MiXCR clone calling, and kept in-frame beta chains. Every distinct CDR3 protein forms one entry, paired with its most common genes and DNA. The sample table records under 60,000 distinct CDR3 sequences; about 10% of these occur just once. The ten most abundant clones make up 1.8% of the sample.

The sequencing used whole blood, collected in connection with sensitization to the hapten diphenylcyclopropenone (DPC). Receptor source: a woman between 40 and 50 years old with alopecia areata. Some clones in this sample may be carry-over from other donors' samples.

Turning to this clonotype: A much more abundant neighbour one base away suggests this may be a read error. For the CDR3, the DNA is TGTGCCAGCAGCCAAGATCACAGCAGGGTCGGTGGCTACACCTTC. Translating gives CASSQDHSRVGGYTF. The V call is TRBV4-2, the J call TRBJ1-2; a possible D gene is TRBD1 (5 bases). Germline assignment: CDR1 LGHNA and CDR2 YNFKEQ. The CDR3 consists of 15 residues. Between the trimmed V and J ends, which lost 0 bases and 7 bases, there was a span of 15 bases.

This clonotype was counted at least ten times. The J gene is TRBJ2-7, the V gene TRBV29-1, with D uncertain. The CDR3 length is 12 residues. From germline, CDR1 is SQVTM and CDR2 ANQGSEA. V lost 4 bases, J lost 2 bases, and 9 bases lay in between. CDR3 loop: CSVASAPYEQYF. For the CDR3, the DNA is TGCAGCGTTGCCTCAGCCCCCTACGAGCAGTACTTC.

At least ten counts were recorded for this clonotype. The rearrangement joins TRBV20-1 to TRBJ1-2; D is undetermined. CDR3 length: 13 amino acids. CDR1 and CDR2 (germline): DFQATT, SNEGSKA (reference sequence). V lost 3 bases and J lost 3, with 11 bases in between. CDR3 in amino acids: CSASHLGDYGYTF. CDR3 coding DNA: TGCAGTGCTAGCCACTTAGGAGACTATGGCTACACCTTC.

This clonotype was observed at least ten times. This sequence joins TRBV28 and TRBJ2-1, with D possibly matching TRBD1 (6 bases). This CDR3 spans 12 amino acids. Germline V gene lookup returns CDR1 MDHEN and CDR2 SYDVKM. V lost 7 bases, J lost 10 bases, and 14 bases lay in between. The CDR3 protein is CASMKGGREQFF. As DNA, the CDR3 is TGTGCCAGCATGAAAGGGGGTAGGGAGCAGTTCTTC. Based on the CDR3 plus reference TRBV28 and TRBJ2-1, the full variable domain is DVKVTQSSRYLVKRTGEKVFLECVQDMDHENMFWYRQDPGLGLRLIYFSYDVKMKEKGDIPEGYSVSREKKERFSLILESASTNQTSMYLCASMKGGREQFFGPGTRLTVL.

This clonotype was observed many times. The chain links TRBV23-1 to TRBJ2-3; D is unclear. TRBV23-1 is given ORF status, its function remaining uncertain. Trimming took off 3 bases at V and 2 bases at J, with 9 bases between the two ends. This CDR3 region has 14 residues. The CDR3 sequence: CASSHSPHTDTQYF. In DNA form, the CDR3 reads TGCGCCAGCAGTCACTCCCCTCACACAGATACGCAGTATTTT.

This rearrangement joins TRBV6-1 to TRBJ1-2; no reliable D call. The CDR3 is 11 residues long. Trimming shortened V by 5 bases and J by 1 base, and 2 bases separated the two germline ends. Looked up from germline, CDR1 is MNHNS and CDR2 is SASEGT. CDR3 nucleotide sequence: TGTGCCAGCAGTATTAACTATGGCTACACCTTC. Translation gives CASSINYGYTF.

This clonotype was observed at least ten times. The gene calls are TRBV11-2 and TRBJ2-5; D remains unclear. CDR1 is SGHAT and CDR2 is FQNNGV in the germline V gene. Trimming pared 5 bases from V and 2 bases from J, leaving 18 bases between. The CDR3 has 16 residues. The CDR3 spells CASSPIGSLTQETQYF. CDR3 nucleotide sequence: TGTGCCAGCAGCCCAATCGGCTCCTTAACGCAAGAGACCCAGTACTTC.

This clonotype was picked up many times. The chain joins TRBV14 to TRBJ2-5; the D gene is possibly TRBD2 (6 bases). This CDR3 contains 14 residues. The V gene lost 7 bases and the J gene lost 1 base, with 13 bases spanning the gap. Germline-derived CDR1 and CDR2 are SGHDN and FVKESK. CDR3 region: CASNRGGFQETQYF. In DNA form, the CDR3 reads TGTGCCAGCAACCGAGGAGGGTTCCAAGAGACCCAGTACTTC.

Only a few counts were recorded for this clonotype. This chain uses TRBV29-1 with TRBJ1-1; the D is unclear. This CDR3 is built from 12 residues. V dropped 3 bases and J dropped 0 bases, with 5 bases sitting between them. Germline V CDR1 and CDR2: SQVTM, ANQGSEA. This chain's CDR3 is CSVDTVNTEAFF. Written as DNA, the CDR3 is TGCAGCGTTGACACGGTGAACACTGAAGCTTTCTTT.

The CDR3 region has the DNA TGTGCCAGCAGACTATCCCGTCCGGGAGACTACGAGCAGTACTTC. Translated, it gives CASRLSRPGDYEQYF. V and J are TRBV7-2 and TRBJ2-7; TRBD2 is a possible D gene (6 bases). V dropped 6 bases and J dropped 3 bases, with 18 bases sitting between them. Germline CDR1 reads SGHTA; CDR2 reads FQGNSA. The CDR3 is 15 residues long.

This clonotype appeared many times. The junction shows a germline mismatch at one end, possibly a read error. The chain employs TRBV10-2 and TRBJ1-1, with TRBD1 matching 9 bases. CDR1 is WSHSY, CDR2 SAAADI, per germline. This CDR3 region has 11 residues. The CDR3 nucleotides are TGCGCCAGCAGTGATTTACAGGGGGCAAAATTT. Its protein is CASSDLQGAKF.

The chain has TRBV9 and TRBJ2-7; either TRBD1 or TRBD2 may fit D (5 bases each). The ends were cut back, 0 bases at V and 5 bases at J, with 12 bases in the middle. Germline values: CDR1 SGDLS, CDR2 YYNGEE. This CDR3 has 14 amino acids. The CDR3 sequence is CASSVAWGFDEQYF. CDR3 nucleotide sequence: TGTGCCAGCAGCGTAGCTTGGGGGTTCGACGAGCAGTACTTC.

Many counts were recorded for this clonotype. This chain joins TRBV29-1 and TRBJ1-1; 8 bases are shared with TRBD1. CDR1 and CDR2 (germline): SQVTM, ANQGSEA. V lost 4 bases to trimming and J lost 2 bases; unmatched junction nucleotides: 3. The CDR3 has 13 amino acids. CDR3 sequence (DNA): TGCAGCGTTGCCAGGGGGCCAAACACTGAAGCTTTCTTT. This encodes CSVARGPNTEAFF.

The chain links TRBV19 to TRBJ2-3; TRBD1 aligns across 7 bases. The V gene's germline CDR1 is LNHDA and CDR2 SQIVND (reference sequence). The CDR3 contains 15 residues. The junction had 4 bases not matched to a gene; V was cut back by 3 bases and J by 1 base. CDR3 in DNA: TGTGCCAGTAGTATTGGGACAGACCGCACAGATACGCAGTATTTT. Translated: CASSIGTDRTDTQYF.

The gene calls are TRBV7-3 and TRBJ2-1; 10 positions agree with TRBD2. The CDR3 consists of 14 residues. J was trimmed by 12 bases and V by 1 base; bases with no gene match: 6. CDR1 is SGHTA and CDR2 is FQGTGA in the germline V gene. The CDR3 DNA reads as TGTGCCAGCAGCTTAAACGGCCTAGCGGGAGCGCAGTTCTTC. Amino acid sequence: CASSLNGLAGAQFF.

This clonotype was observed at least ten times. This chain links TRBV7-8 with TRBJ2-3, with D possibly matching TRBD1 (7 bases). Germline V gene lookup returns CDR1 SGHVS and CDR2 FQNEAQ. This CDR3 has 17 amino acids. V was clipped by 4 bases and J by 2 bases, with 19 bases between them. Written as DNA, the CDR3 is TGTGCCAGCAGCTCAATAGGGGGCCGGGGGCACACAGATACGCAGTATTTT. Translated, it gives CASSSIGGRGHTDTQYF.

This clonotype was counted at least ten times. V and J are TRBV20-1 and TRBJ2-1; 10 bases map to TRBD2. The junction had 5 bases not matched to a gene; V was cut back by 5 bases and J by 4 bases. Germline lookup yields CDR1 DFQATT and CDR2 SNEGSKA (reference sequence). The CDR3 runs 14 residues. CDR3: CSASRLAGYNEQFF. CDR3 coding DNA: TGCAGTGCTTCCAGACTAGCGGGTTACAATGAGCAGTTCTTC.

A few counts support this clonotype. The V and J genes are TRBV14 and TRBJ1-5, with no clear D. In germline, CDR1 is SGHDN, CDR2 FVKESK. The CDR3 spans 12 residues. Trimming pared 1 base from V and 9 bases from J, leaving 7 bases between. CDR3 sequence reads: CASSQVRGPQHF. As DNA, the CDR3 is TGTGCCAGCAGCCAAGTGCGTGGGCCCCAGCATTTT.

This clonotype was counted at least ten times. V usage is TRBV25-1 and J usage is TRBJ2-1, with 8 bases that match TRBD1. CDR1 is MGHDK and CDR2 is SYGVNS in the germline V gene. CDR3 size: 12 residues. V lost 4 bases and J lost 15; bases outside the gene matches: 8. CDR3 coding DNA: TGTGCCAGCAGTGGCAGCAGGGGGCTAGGGTTCTTC. Translation gives CASSGSRGLGFF. The full variable domain, in which reference TRBV25-1 and TRBJ2-1 provide the parts outside the CDR3, is EADIYQTPRYLVIGTGKKITLECSQTMGHDKMYWYQQDPGMELHLIHYSYGVNSTEKGDLSSESTVSRIRTEHFPLTLESARPSHTSQYLCASSGSRGLGFFGPGTRLTVL.

The chain links TRBV7-6 to TRBJ2-2; TRBD1 or TRBD2 may be the D gene (5 bases each). Germline CDR1 and CDR2: SGHVS and FNYEAQ. This CDR3 has 16 amino acids. The V gene lost 5 bases and the J gene lost 7 bases, with 20 bases spanning the gap. CDR3 loop: CASSLVGTRNVGELFF. The DNA for the CDR3 is TGTGCCAGCAGCCTGGTCGGGACGCGCAACGTCGGGGAGCTGTTTTTT.

In this sample, this clonotype is medium-sized (0.01 to 0.1%). This chain uses TRBV7-9 with TRBJ1-3; D is ambiguous. V gave up 1 base and J gave up 3 bases, with 10 bases separating them. Germline CDR1 is SEHNR and CDR2 is FQNEAQ (reference sequence). This CDR3 contains 15 residues. The CDR3: CASSLEHGRGNTIYF. In DNA form, the CDR3 reads TGTGCCAGCAGCTTAGAGCACGGCCGTGGAAACACCATATATTTT.

This chain uses TRBV7-2 with TRBJ2-7; the match to TRBD1 covers 8 bases. This CDR3 is 16 amino acids long. V trimming: 1 base; J trimming: 3 bases; junction bases outside the gene matches: 8. Germline V CDR1 and CDR2: SGHTA, FQGNSA. CDR3 sequence reads: CASSLVGTGKLYEQYF. The DNA of the CDR3 is TGTGCCAGCAGCTTAGTAGGGACAGGTAAACTCTACGAGCAGTACTTC.

In this sample, this clonotype turned up many times. This chain connects TRBV18 to TRBJ1-1; D is unresolved. V lost 0 bases to trimming and J lost 4 bases, with 9 bases between them. Germline CDR1 is KGHSH and CDR2 is LQKENI. The CDR3 length is 14 residues. CDR3 region: CASSPPGQATEAFF. The CDR3, as DNA: TGTGCCAGCTCACCACCGGGCCAAGCCACTGAAGCTTTCTTT.